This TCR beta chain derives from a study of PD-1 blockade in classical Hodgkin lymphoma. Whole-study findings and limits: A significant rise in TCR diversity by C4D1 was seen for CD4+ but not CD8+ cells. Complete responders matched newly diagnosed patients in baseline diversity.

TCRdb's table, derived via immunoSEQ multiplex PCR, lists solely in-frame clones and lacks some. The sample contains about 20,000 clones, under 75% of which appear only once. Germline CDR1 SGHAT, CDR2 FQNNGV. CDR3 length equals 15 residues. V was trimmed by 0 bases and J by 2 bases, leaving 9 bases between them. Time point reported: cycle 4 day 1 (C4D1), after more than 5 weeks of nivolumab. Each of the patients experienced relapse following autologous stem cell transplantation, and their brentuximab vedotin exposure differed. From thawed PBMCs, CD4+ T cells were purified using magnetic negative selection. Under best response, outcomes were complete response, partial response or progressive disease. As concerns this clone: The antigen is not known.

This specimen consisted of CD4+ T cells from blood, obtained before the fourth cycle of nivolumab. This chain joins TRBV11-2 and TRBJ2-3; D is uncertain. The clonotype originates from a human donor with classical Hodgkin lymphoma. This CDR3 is CASSLDFGITDTQYF. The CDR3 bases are TGTGCCAGCAGCTTAGATTTCGGTATCACAGATACGCAGTATTTT.